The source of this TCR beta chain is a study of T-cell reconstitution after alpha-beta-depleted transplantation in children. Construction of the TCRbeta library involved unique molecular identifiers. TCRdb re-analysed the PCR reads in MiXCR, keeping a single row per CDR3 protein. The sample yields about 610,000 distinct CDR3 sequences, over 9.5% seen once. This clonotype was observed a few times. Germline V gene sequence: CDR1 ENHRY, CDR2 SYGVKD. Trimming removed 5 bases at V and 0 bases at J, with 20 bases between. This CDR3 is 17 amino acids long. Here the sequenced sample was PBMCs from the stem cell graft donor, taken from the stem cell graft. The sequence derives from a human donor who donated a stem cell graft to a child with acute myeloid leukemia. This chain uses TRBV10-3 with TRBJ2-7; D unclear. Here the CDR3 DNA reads TGTGCCATCAGTCAGAAGGTAGACATTACCAGCTCCTACGAGCAGTACTTC. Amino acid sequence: CAISQKVDITSSYEQYF.